The text below deals with one T cell receptor (beta chain). Sequenced by immunoSEQ multiplex PCR; TCRdb stores in-frame clones only, minus some. The sample carries around 1.1 million clones, 75% to 80% recorded once. This sample was included in a study of shared clonotypes between healthy human individuals. Study-wide background: Each donor had three CD4 naive, three CD4 memory, two CD8 naive and one CD8 memory plate.

This CDR3 is built from 14 residues. The V gene lost 7 bases and the J gene lost 6 bases, with 16 bases spanning the gap. Germline V lookup: CDR1 MDHEN, CDR2 SYDVKM. The gene calls are TRBV28 and TRBJ1-5, with D tentatively TRBD1 (5 bases). The sample comprised memory CD4+ T cells from PBMCs. Documented subset: CD45RA-negative fraction. The clonotype comes from a man between 18 and 29 years old in good health. Some clones in this sample may be carry-over from other donors' samples. DNA for the CDR3: TGTGCCAGCAACTTGATCCGAGGGGTTCAGCCCCAGCATTTT. Translating gives CASNLIRGVQPQHF.